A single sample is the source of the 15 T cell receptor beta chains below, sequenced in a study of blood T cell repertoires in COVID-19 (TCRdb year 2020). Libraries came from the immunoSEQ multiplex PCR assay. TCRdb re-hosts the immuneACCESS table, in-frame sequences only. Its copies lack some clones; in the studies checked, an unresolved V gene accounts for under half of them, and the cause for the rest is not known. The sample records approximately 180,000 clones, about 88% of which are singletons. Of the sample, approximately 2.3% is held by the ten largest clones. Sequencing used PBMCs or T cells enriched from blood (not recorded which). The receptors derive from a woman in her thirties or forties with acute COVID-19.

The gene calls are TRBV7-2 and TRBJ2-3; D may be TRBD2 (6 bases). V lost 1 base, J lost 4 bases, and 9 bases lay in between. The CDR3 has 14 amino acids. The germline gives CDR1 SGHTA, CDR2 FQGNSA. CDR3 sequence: CASSLGGTSDTQYF. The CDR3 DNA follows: TGTGCCAGCAGCTTAGGCGGGACTTCAGATACGCAGTATTTT.

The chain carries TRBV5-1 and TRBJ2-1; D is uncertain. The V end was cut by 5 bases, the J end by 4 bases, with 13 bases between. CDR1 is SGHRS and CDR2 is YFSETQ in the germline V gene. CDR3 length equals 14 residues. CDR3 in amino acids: CASSLSQTYNEQFF. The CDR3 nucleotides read TGCGCCAGCAGTCTGTCGCAGACATACAATGAGCAGTTCTTC.

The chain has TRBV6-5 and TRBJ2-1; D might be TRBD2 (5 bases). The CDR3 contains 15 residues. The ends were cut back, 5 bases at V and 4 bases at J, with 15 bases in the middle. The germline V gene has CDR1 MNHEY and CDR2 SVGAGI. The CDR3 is CASSTGFAGYNEQFF. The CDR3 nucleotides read TGTGCCAGCAGTACGGGGTTTGCCGGTTACAATGAGCAGTTCTTC.

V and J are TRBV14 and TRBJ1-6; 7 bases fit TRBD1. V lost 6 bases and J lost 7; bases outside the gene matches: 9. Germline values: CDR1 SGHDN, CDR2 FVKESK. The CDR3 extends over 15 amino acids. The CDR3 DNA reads TGTGCCAGCAGACCTGGGACAGAACGGAATTCACCCCTCCACTTT. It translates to CASRPGTERNSPLHF.

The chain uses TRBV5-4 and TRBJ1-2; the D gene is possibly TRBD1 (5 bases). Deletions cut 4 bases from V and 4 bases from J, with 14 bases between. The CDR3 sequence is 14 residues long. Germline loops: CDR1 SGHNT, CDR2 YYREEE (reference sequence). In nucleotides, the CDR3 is TGTGCCAGCAGCCCGACAGATCCCCTCTATGGCTACACCTTC. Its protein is CASSPTDPLYGYTF.

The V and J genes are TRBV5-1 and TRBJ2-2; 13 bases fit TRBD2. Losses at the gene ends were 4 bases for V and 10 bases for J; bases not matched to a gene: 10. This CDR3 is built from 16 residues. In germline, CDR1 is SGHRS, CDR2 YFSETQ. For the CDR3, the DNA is TGCGCCAGCAGCCCGGGTGGACTAGCGGGAGCCGAGGAGCTGTTTTTT. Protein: CASSPGGLAGAEELFF.

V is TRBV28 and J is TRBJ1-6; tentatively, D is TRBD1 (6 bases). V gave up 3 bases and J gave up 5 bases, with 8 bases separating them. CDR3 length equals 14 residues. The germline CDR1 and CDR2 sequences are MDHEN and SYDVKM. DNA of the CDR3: TGTGCCAGCAGTTTCCCAGGGGATAATTCACCCCTCCACTTT. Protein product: CASSFPGDNSPLHF.

Written as DNA, the CDR3 is TGTGCCAGCAGCCAAGATGGGGACAGGAACTATGGCTACACCTTC. Protein product: CASSQDGDRNYGYTF. The genes are TRBV4-2 and TRBJ1-2, with 8 bases aligning to TRBD1. V was pared by 0 bases and J by 2 bases, with 2 bases of the junction left unmatched. This CDR3 spans 15 amino acids. CDR1 and CDR2 from the germline V gene are LGHNA and YNFKEQ.

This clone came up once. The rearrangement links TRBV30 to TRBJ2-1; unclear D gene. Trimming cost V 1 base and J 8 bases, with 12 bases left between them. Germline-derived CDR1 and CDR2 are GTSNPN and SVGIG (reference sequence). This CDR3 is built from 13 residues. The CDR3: CAWSASGLHEQFF. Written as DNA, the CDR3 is TGTGCCTGGAGTGCTTCCGGGTTACATGAGCAGTTCTTC.

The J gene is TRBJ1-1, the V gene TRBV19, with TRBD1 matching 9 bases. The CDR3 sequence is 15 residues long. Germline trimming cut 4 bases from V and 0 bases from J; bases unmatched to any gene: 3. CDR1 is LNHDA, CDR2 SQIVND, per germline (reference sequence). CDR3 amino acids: CASSTGTGLNTEAFF. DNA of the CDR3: TGTGCCAGTAGTACCGGGACAGGGCTGAACACTGAAGCTTTCTTT.

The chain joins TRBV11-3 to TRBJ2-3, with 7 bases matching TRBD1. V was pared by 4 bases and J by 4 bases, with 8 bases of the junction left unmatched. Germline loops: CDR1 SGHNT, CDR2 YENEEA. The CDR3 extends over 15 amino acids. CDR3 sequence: CASSSREGAADTQYF. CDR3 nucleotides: TGTGCCAGCAGCTCCCGAGAGGGGGCGGCAGATACGCAGTATTTT.

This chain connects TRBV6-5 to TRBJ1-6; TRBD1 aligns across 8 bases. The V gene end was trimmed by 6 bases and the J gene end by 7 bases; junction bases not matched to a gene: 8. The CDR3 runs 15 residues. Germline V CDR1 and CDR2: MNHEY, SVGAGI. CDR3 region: CASSRGQGVNSPLHF. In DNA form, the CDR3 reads TGTGCCAGCAGCAGAGGACAGGGTGTCAATTCACCCCTCCACTTT.

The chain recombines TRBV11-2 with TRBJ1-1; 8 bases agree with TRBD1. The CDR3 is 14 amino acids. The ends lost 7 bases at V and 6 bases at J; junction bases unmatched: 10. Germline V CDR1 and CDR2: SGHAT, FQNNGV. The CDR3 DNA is TGTGCCAGCACCATGGACAGGGCCTTCGCTGAAGCTTTCTTT. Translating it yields CASTMDRAFAEAFF.

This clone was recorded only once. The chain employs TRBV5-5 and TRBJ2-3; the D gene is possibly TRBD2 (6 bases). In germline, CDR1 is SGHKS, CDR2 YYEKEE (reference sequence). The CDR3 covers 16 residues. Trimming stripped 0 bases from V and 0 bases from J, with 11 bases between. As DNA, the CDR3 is TGTGCCAGCAGCTTGGCGGGGGTTTGGAGCACAGATACGCAGTATTTT. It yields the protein CASSLAGVWSTDTQYF. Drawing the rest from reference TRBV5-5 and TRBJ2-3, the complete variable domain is DAGVTQSPTHLIKTRGQQVTLRCSPISGHKSVSWYQQVLGQGPQFIFQYYEKEERGRGNFPDRFSARQFPNYSSELNVNALLLGDSALYLCASSLAGVWSTDTQYFGPGTRLTVL.

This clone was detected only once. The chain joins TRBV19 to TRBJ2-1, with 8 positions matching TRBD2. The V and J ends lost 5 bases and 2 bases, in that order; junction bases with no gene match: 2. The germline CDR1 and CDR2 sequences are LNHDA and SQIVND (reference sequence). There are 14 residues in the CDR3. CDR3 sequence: CASSFSGAYNEQFF. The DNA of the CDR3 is TGTGCCAGTAGTTTTAGCGGGGCCTACAATGAGCAGTTCTTC.